These T cell receptor beta chains were read from a single sample in a study of blood T cell repertoires in COVID-19. TCRdb's table, derived via immunoSEQ multiplex PCR, lists solely in-frame clones and lacks some. The table lists 150,000 to 200,000 clones, 89% of them singletons, with around 0.77% in the top ten. The sequenced sample consisted of PBMCs or T cells enriched from blood (not recorded which). These receptor sequences come from a woman under 30 who had recovered from COVID-19. The CDR3 runs from the conserved cysteine through the conserved F or W. The D gene is left open where the match is weak. Rows may omit the clone size; those that give it use once, few, many or a size class.

d_call j_call clone_size v_call cdr3_aa cdr3_nt
TRBD2 TRBJ2-3 - TRBV10-3 CAISQGLAGTDTQYF TGTGCCATCAGTCAGGGACTAGCGGGAACAGATACGCAGTATTTT
TRBD2 TRBJ2-1 - TRBV7-2 CASSFSGGGYNEQFF TGTGCCAGCAGCTTTAGCGGGGGCGGCTACAATGAGCAGTTCTTC
- TRBJ2-3 - TRBV18 CASSPGRSDTQYF TGTGCCAGCTCACCGGGGAGGTCGGATACGCAGTATTTT
- TRBJ2-5 - TRBV7-2 CASSFSSETETQYF TGTGCCAGCAGCTTCTCTAGCGAGACAGAGACCCAGTACTTC
- TRBJ2-5 - TRBV9 CASSEGLRPEETQYF TGTGCCAGCAGCGAGGGACTTCGACCCGAAGAGACCCAGTACTTC
- TRBJ2-7 - TRBV28 CASRWANEQYF TGTGCCAGCCGCTGGGCCAACGAGCAGTACTTC
TRBD2 TRBJ2-7 - TRBV2 CASRIKREGPGNEQYF TGTGCCAGCAGGATAAAGCGGGAGGGGCCAGGGAACGAGCAGTACTTC
- TRBJ2-2 - TRBV28 CASSSRGGELFF TGTGCCAGCAGCTCGCGGGGCGGGGAGCTGTTTTTT
- TRBJ1-1 - TRBV27 CASSRHPNTEAFF TGTGCCAGCAGCAGACACCCGAACACTGAAGCTTTCTTT
TRBD1 TRBJ2-3 - TRBV6-5 CASRDRGSDTQYF TGTGCCAGCAGGGACAGGGGGTCAGATACGCAGTATTTT
- TRBJ1-1 - TRBV30 CAWSVRAGTEAFF TGTGCCTGGAGTGTACGGGCAGGGACTGAAGCTTTCTTT
- TRBJ1-1 few TRBV19 CASSIQGVENTEAFF TGTGCCAGTAGTATCCAGGGTGTAGAGAACACTGAAGCTTTCTTT
- TRBJ2-5 - TRBV7-2 CASSSQGALETQYF TGTGCCAGCAGCTCCCAGGGTGCCCTGGAGACCCAGTACTTC
- TRBJ1-3 - TRBV28 CASTADNSGNTIYF TGTGCCAGCACGGCGGACAACTCTGGAAACACCATATATTTT
- TRBJ2-7 - TRBV28 CASSFLGEGGEQYF TGTGCCAGCAGTTTTTTGGGAGAGGGCGGCGAGCAGTACTTC
- TRBJ2-1 once TRBV27 CASSFELAPRSSYNEQFF TGTGCCAGCAGTTTCGAGCTAGCACCCAGGAGCTCCTACAATGAGCAGTTCTTC
- TRBJ2-7 - TRBV11-2 CASSLAGLEHGF TGTGCCAGCAGCTTGGCCGGACTGGAGCACGGCTTC
TRBD1 TRBJ1-2 - TRBV6-1 CASSEASGGPINYRGYTF TGTGCCAGCAGTGAAGCGTCAGGGGGACCCATTAACTATCGCGGCTACACCTTC
TRBD2 TRBJ2-2 - TRBV11-2 CASSSLAGLTGELFF TGTGCCAGCAGCTCGCTAGCGGGACTAACCGGGGAGCTGTTTTTT
TRBD1 TRBJ2-3 - TRBV19 CASSSGGTTDTQYF TGTGCCAGCTCGTCAGGGGGAACCACAGATACGCAGTATTTT